The TCR beta chain described here comes from a study of shared clonotypes between healthy human individuals (dated by TCRdb to 2020 to 2022). As for the study more broadly: A few men and two women, aged 18 to 49 years, made up the cohort. Different laboratories and diverse techniques were used to prepare libraries and sequence TCR repertoires, to increase sequencing depth and limit assay-specific biases. Between about 0.94 and 8.9 billion PBMCs per donor were obtained by leukapheresis. To estimate repertoire size and how much clonotype sharing occurs between individuals, the study deeply sequenced the blood TCR repertoires of roughly 5 healthy adults. For each donor, three plates each were used for CD4 naive and CD4 memory, two plates were used for CD8 naive, and one plate was used for CD8 memory.

What the research found in general, with its limitations: About 5% of naive CD4, 3.5% of naive CD8, roughly 2.4% of memory CD4, and 0.4% of memory CD8 clonotypes were shared across several donors. Larger estimated clonotype richness was generally found for naive subsets than for memory subsets. Pairwise subsampling led to the expectation that sequencing depth would affect the degree of clonotype sharing among donors. Rarefaction of sorted-subset datasets indicated incomplete sequencing despite the large sequencing depth. The genetic and exposure-history diversity represented was limited by the small number of donors. Sampling was limited to blood, and TCR repertoires in tissue likely differ from TCR repertoires in blood. Compared with non-shared clonotypes, the clonotypes found in all four sorted-subset donors had higher generation probabilities.

TCR CDR3 regions were amplified from genomic DNA by multiplex PCR using the deep immunoSEQ assay. Extracted genomic DNA from each cell subset was distributed evenly across all wells of several immunoSEQ 96-well plates, and each plate was treated as a replicate. Each replicate PCR for sorted subsets received around 0.2 ug genomic DNA, equal to tens of thousands of T cell genomes. Purified libraries were quantified with a Qubit 3.0 fluorometer, sized on a Bioanalyzer 2100, and re-quantified with the KAPA Library Quantification kit. Each immunoSEQ 96-well plate was sequenced on its own single-read 150-cycle Illumina NextSeq 550 flow cell. Per the authors' processing: The immunoSEQ output contained only junctional sequences without quality scores, so filtering could not match that applied to full-length reads. Sequences were annotated with PyIR, a Python wrapper for IgBLAST v1.9, using IMGT germline references to assign V/J genes and CDR3. Reads with weak V/J assignments (E-value above 1e-6), missing CDR3, stop codons, out-of-frame junctions, or ambiguous translated residues were removed. V3J clonotypes were defined as sequences sharing the same inferred V gene, J gene, and CDR3 amino acid sequence. Percentage overlap between repertoires was computed as shared unique clonotypes divided by the size of the smaller repertoire. RTK rarefaction, the Chao1 estimator, and Recon v2.1 estimates of unobserved clonotypes were used to assess repertoire richness. OLGA was used to compute generation probabilities for all TCRbeta clonotypes that the gDNA method yielded from several donors. The clones in this table, taken by TCRdb from immuneACCESS, are in-frame only. Not every clone is retained; where verified, under half of the shortfall comes from an unresolved V gene, and the cause of the rest is unknown. V and J calls and clone size are copied from that table; D and trimming were computed from the DNA. The sample has roughly 2.1 million clones on record, 85% to 95% of them singletons. Of the sample, roughly 1.8% falls within the top ten clones.

To note about this clone: It lacks a known antigen. It has no much larger one-base neighbor in the sample; base qualities were not kept.

CDR1 and CDR2 are drawn from the germline V gene (reference sequence): SEHNR, FQNEAQ. The trim is 1 base for V and 2 bases for J, with a gap of 6 bases between the germline ends. From the cysteine up to the phenylalanine, the CDR3 has a length of 13 residues. CDR3 DNA is the only sequence kept; it has 39 bases, read in frame from the first base. CD8 naive samples were obtained by positive selection for CCR7 among CD45RO-negative cells, yielding a CD45RA+CCR7+ population from which TemRA cells were excluded. Donors were healthy HIV-negative adults with no recently reported acute infections or vaccinations. Only Caucasian adults living in Nashville, Tennessee, USA were represented among the donors. Blood was obtained by leukapheresis, after which PBMCs were separated by Ficoll-Histopaque density gradient centrifugation and cryopreserved in liquid nitrogen vapor phase. Analytical flow cytometry was used to check the purity and quantity of every magnetically sorted T cell population. Genomic DNA was isolated from every sorted fraction and measured by UV absorbance on a Nanodrop 2000c.

The sample consisted of naive CD8+ T cells from PBMCs. In the paper's terms, the cell subset or site label means: CD45RA+CCR7+. Recombination linked TRBV7-9 to TRBJ2-7; the D gene remains uncertain. The origin of this receptor is a man aged 18 to 30 in good health. Some clones in this sample may be carry-over from other donors' samples. Read as DNA, the sequence is TGTGCCAGCAGCTTAGAAGCTGCCTACGAGCAGTACTTC. The resulting protein is CASSLEAAYEQYF.